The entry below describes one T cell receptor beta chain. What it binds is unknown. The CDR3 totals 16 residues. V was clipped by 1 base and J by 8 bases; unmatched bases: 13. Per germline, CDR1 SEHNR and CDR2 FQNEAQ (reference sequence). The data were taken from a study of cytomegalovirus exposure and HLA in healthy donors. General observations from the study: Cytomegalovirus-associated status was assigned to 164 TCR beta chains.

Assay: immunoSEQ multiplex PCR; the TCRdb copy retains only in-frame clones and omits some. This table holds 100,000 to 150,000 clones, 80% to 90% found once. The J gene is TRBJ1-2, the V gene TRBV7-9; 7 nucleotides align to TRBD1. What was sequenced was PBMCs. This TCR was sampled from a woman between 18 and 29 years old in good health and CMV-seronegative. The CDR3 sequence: CASSLGDRVQDVGYTF. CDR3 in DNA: TGTGCCAGCAGCTTAGGAGACAGGGTGCAAGACGTCGGCTACACCTTC.